The clone carrying this T cell receptor (beta chain) has only a few counts. Its antigen is still unknown. cDNA synthesis used the whole RNA isolate, giving expressed TCRB sequences. Some clones are missing from TCRdb's copy, which holds only in-frame ones; the method was immunoSEQ multiplex PCR. In the table there are 400,000 or so clones, roughly 13% of which are singletons. This specimen belongs to a study of beta chain features in type 1 diabetes. Study summary: Comparable age, gender and cell yields were observed in patients relative to healthy donors. General study points: In cDNA sequencing, cells with high TCR expression could be over-represented. A PCR bias possibly favoring shorter templates would apply equally to patients and controls. Type 1 diabetes patients showed a moderate but significant shortening of TCRB CDR3s in all four CD4+ subsets.

Sorted CD4+ subsets: naive, central memory, regulatory, stem cell-like memory (CD45RO/CCR7/CD25/CD127/CD95/CD27 panel). CDR1 SGDLS and CDR2 YYNGEE come from the germline V gene. The CDR3 consists of 19 residues. Trimming took 2 bases from V and 0 from J, leaving 18 bases between them. Sequencing was carried out using naive CD4+ T cells from blood. The sequence derives from a woman between 18 and 30 years old with type 1 diabetes. The chain is built from TRBV9 and TRBJ2-6; D possibly corresponds to TRBD2 (6 bases). The CDR3 bases are TGTGCCAGCAGCGTCCAAGGAGGGCTTACCGTCTCTGGGGCCAACGTCCTGACTTTC. This gives the protein CASSVQGGLTVSGANVLTF.